This passage covers 31 T cell receptor beta chains from one sample sequenced in a study of blood T cell repertoires in COVID-19. Only in-frame clones appear in the TCRdb table, and some are missing; sequencing was by immunoSEQ multiplex PCR. The repertoire holds just under 350,000 clones, with around nine tenths as singletons. Sequencing used peripheral blood. These receptor sequences come from a woman in her seventies with COVID-19, enrolled during active disease.

The chain joins TRBV6-5 to TRBJ1-1; a weak D match, TRBD1 (6 bases). V dropped 5 bases and J dropped 7 bases, with 14 bases sitting between them. The CDR3 spans 13 residues. Germline CDR1 is MNHEY and CDR2 is SVGAGI. The CDR3 sequence: CASSRTGLFEAFF. The CDR3 coding sequence is TGTGCCAGCAGTCGAACAGGGTTATTTGAAGCTTTCTTT.

This chain links TRBV24-1 with TRBJ2-5; 7 bases match TRBD1. V was pared by 4 bases and J by 3 bases, with 4 bases of the junction left unmatched. This CDR3 has 14 amino acids. Per germline, CDR1 KGHDR and CDR2 SFDVKD. In DNA, the CDR3 is TGTGCCACCAGTGACCCTGACAGGGAAGAGACCCAGTACTTC. Its protein is CATSDPDREETQYF.

The chain carries TRBV5-1 and TRBJ1-6; 7 nucleotides agree with TRBD1. The CDR3 is made up of 17 amino acids. Germline-derived CDR1 and CDR2 are SGHRS and YFSETQ. With 0 bases clipped from V and 10 bases from J, the junction kept 13 bases outside the gene matches. Here the CDR3 DNA reads TGCGCCAGCAGCTTGGTACGAGGGACGACAGGGTTCTCACCCCTCCACTTT. Protein sequence: CASSLVRGTTGFSPLHF.

The gene calls are TRBV30 and TRBJ2-5; no firm D call. Trimming removed 1 base from V and 7 bases from J, with 7 bases in between. The CDR3 is made up of 11 amino acids. CDR1 is GTSNPN and CDR2 is SVGIG in the germline V gene (reference sequence). CDR3 sequence (DNA): TGTGCCTGGAGTGGGCGCGGGACCCAGTACTTC. The encoded protein is CAWSGRGTQYF.

The DNA of the CDR3 is TGCGCCAGCAGCCAAGCGGGGGGTCGCACTGAAGCTTTCTTT. Translating gives CASSQAGGRTEAFF. The chain links TRBV4-1 to TRBJ1-1; TRBD1 might be the D (5 bases). The CDR3 spans 14 residues. CDR1 MGHRA and CDR2 YSYEKL come from the germline V gene. V lost 1 base and J 4 bases, leaving 10 bases between the germline ends.

DNA of the CDR3: TGTGCCAGCACGACAGGGGGCATCACTGAAGCTTTCTTT. This gives the protein CASTTGGITEAFF. The rearrangement joins TRBV12-3 or TRBV12-4 to TRBJ1-1; 10 nucleotides agree with TRBD1. The CDR3 length is 13 residues. The trim removed 7 bases at V and 4 bases at J, leaving 3 bases unmatched.

The genes are TRBV6-5 and TRBJ2-7; TRBD2 matches at 10 bases. Germline CDR1 reads MNHEY; CDR2 reads SVGAGI. The V and J ends lost 6 bases and 6 bases, in that order; junction bases with no gene match: 5. The CDR3 is 13 residues long. DNA of the CDR3: TGTGCCAGCAGCATTGGACTAGCGGTCGAGCAGTACTTC. This codes for CASSIGLAVEQYF.

The CDR3, as DNA: TGTGCCAGCAGCCCCCCTCGGGGTTTAAATTCACCCCTCCACTTT. Protein sequence: CASSPPRGLNSPLHF. The J gene is TRBJ1-6, the V gene TRBV7-2, with D unresolved. From germline, CDR1 is SGHTA and CDR2 FQGNSA. The V gene lost 5 bases and the J gene lost 7 bases, with 15 bases spanning the gap. The CDR3 runs to 15 residues.

In DNA form, the CDR3 reads TGTGCCAGCAGCTTACAGGGGGCGCGGGAGACCCAGTACTTC. This encodes CASSLQGARETQYF. The gene calls are TRBV7-2 and TRBJ2-5; TRBD1 agrees at 8 bases. The junction had 4 bases not matched to a gene; V was cut back by 2 bases and J by 5 bases. The CDR3 totals 14 residues. Germline V lookup: CDR1 SGHTA, CDR2 FQGNSA.

This sequence joins TRBV28 and TRBJ2-7; D remains unclear. The CDR3 has 14 residues. V was clipped by 5 bases and J by 1 base, with 12 bases between them. CDR1 and CDR2 from the germline V gene are MDHEN and SYDVKM. The CDR3 region is CASSVEVLSYEQYF. Written as DNA, the CDR3 is TGTGCCAGCAGTGTTGAGGTATTATCCTACGAGCAGTACTTC.

The rearrangement joins TRBV9 to TRBJ1-2; 10 positions agree with TRBD1. This CDR3 contains 17 residues. V was clipped by 3 bases and J by 2 bases; unmatched bases: 10. Germline V gene sequence: CDR1 SGDLS, CDR2 YYNGEE. CDR3 in amino acids: CASSATGGSSFNYGYTF. DNA of the CDR3: TGTGCCAGCAGCGCGACAGGGGGCTCCTCCTTCAACTATGGCTACACCTTC.

As regards this clone: This same CDR3 is encoded by further DNA sequences in the sample. V gene TRBV19 combines with J gene TRBJ2-7, with TRBD1 matching over 9 bases. V shed 3 bases and J 1 base; nucleotides not matched to a gene: 1. CDR3 length equals 14 residues. Germline V lookup: CDR1 LNHDA, CDR2 SQIVND (reference sequence). The CDR3 sequence is CASSMGTGSYEQYF. CDR3 nucleotide sequence: TGTGCCAGTAGTATGGGGACAGGGTCCTACGAGCAGTACTTC.

This chain joins TRBV10-2 and TRBJ2-7; 9 bases agree with TRBD2. V shed 0 bases and J 5 bases; nucleotides not matched to a gene: 5. This CDR3 is 15 amino acids long. CDR1 is WSHSY and CDR2 is SAAADI in the germline V gene. The CDR3 is CASSESAGGLNEQYF. CDR3 DNA sequence: TGCGCCAGCAGTGAGTCGGCGGGGGGGCTCAACGAGCAGTACTTC.

The gene calls are TRBV24-1 and TRBJ1-2; 9 bases are a match to TRBD1. After removal of 2 bases from V and 6 bases from J, the junction contained 12 bases not matched to a gene. The CDR3 has 17 residues. Germline V gene sequence: CDR1 KGHDR, CDR2 SFDVKD. CDR3 nucleotide sequence: TGTGCCACCAGTGATTATTCACCGGGACAGGGTGCCCATGGCTACACCTTC. Its translation is CATSDYSPGQGAHGYTF.

J is TRBJ1-3 and V is TRBV4-1; perhaps TRBD1 as D (5 bases). Germline V gene sequence: CDR1 MGHRA, CDR2 YSYEKL. The CDR3 consists of 16 residues. Deletions cut 0 bases from V and 0 bases from J, with 9 bases between. CDR3: CASSQEDTLSGNTIYF. In DNA, the CDR3 is TGCGCCAGCAGCCAAGAGGACACCCTCTCTGGAAACACCATATATTTT.

This chain connects TRBV27 to TRBJ1-2; the match to TRBD1 covers 7 bases. Trimming removed 3 bases from V and 2 bases from J; junction bases left unmatched: 6. The germline V gene encodes CDR1 MNHEY and CDR2 SMNVEV (reference sequence). The CDR3 is 15 amino acids. The CDR3 DNA sequence: TGTGCCAGCAGTTTTCGTACGACAGGGAACTATGGCTACACCTTC. Protein product: CASSFRTTGNYGYTF.

J is TRBJ1-6 and V is TRBV10-3; a weak D match, TRBD1 (6 bases). CDR3 length equals 15 residues. Trimming stripped 4 bases from V and 6 bases from J, with 13 bases between. Germline CDR1 reads ENHRY; CDR2 reads SYGVKD. CDR3 in DNA: TGTGCCATCAGTGCGGACAGAGGACTTAATTCACCCCTCCACTTT. It translates to CAISADRGLNSPLHF.

Concerning this clone itself: One end of the junction varies from germline; a read error may be responsible. The rearrangement links TRBV5-6 to TRBJ2-1, with D maybe TRBD2 (6 bases). This CDR3 has 12 residues. The germline V gene has CDR1 SGHDT and CDR2 YYEEEE. The CDR3 region is CASSFGGYEEFF. The CDR3 DNA sequence: TGTGCCAGCAGCTTCGGGGGATATGAGGAGTTCTTC.

This clone was seen more than once but under ten times. V is TRBV7-2 and J is TRBJ1-4; a weak D match, TRBD1 (6 bases). V was clipped by 3 bases and J by 1 base, with 6 bases between them. CDR3 length: 14 amino acids. Germline V gene data show CDR1 as SGHTA and CDR2 as FQGNSA. The CDR3 sequence: CASSFRGTNEKLFF. The CDR3 DNA is TGTGCCAGCAGCTTCAGGGGAACTAATGAAAAACTGTTTTTT.

The rearrangement links TRBV6-2 or TRBV6-3 to TRBJ1-1, with D perhaps matching TRBD1 (6 bases). V shed 5 bases and J shed 4 bases, with 17 bases lying between them. CDR3 length equals 15 residues. Germline CDR1 is MNHEY and CDR2 is SVGEGT. CDR3 DNA sequence: TGTGCCAGCAGTCCGTTACAGGGAACCCTCACTGAAGCTTTCTTT. Translated, it gives CASSPLQGTLTEAFF.

This chain uses TRBV6-5 with TRBJ1-2; TRBD1 might be the D (5 bases). From germline, CDR1 is MNHEY and CDR2 SVGAGI. Deletions cut 0 bases from V and 5 bases from J, with 10 bases between. This CDR3 is 14 amino acids long. CDR3 in amino acids: CASSYSGGTYGYTF. The DNA for the CDR3 is TGTGCCAGCAGTTACTCGGGCGGGACGTATGGCTACACCTTC.

The V call is TRBV18, the J call TRBJ1-4; tentatively, D is TRBD1 (6 bases). V was pared by 6 bases and J by 3 bases, with 14 bases between. CDR1 is KGHSH and CDR2 is LQKENI in the germline V gene. This CDR3 has 15 amino acids. The chain's CDR3 is CASSPMGTPNEKLFF. The CDR3 DNA follows: TGTGCCAGCTCTCCCATGGGGACACCTAATGAAAAACTGTTTTTT.

The gene calls are TRBV12-3 or TRBV12-4 and TRBJ1-1; 7 bases map to TRBD1. With 7 bases clipped from V and 4 bases from J, the junction kept 3 bases outside the gene matches. This CDR3 contains 12 residues. The CDR3 nucleotides are TGTGCCAGCAAGGGGGCTGGCACTGAAGCTTTCTTT. Amino acids: CASKGAGTEAFF.

This clone came up once. V and J are TRBV6-2 or TRBV6-3 and TRBJ2-1; 11 nucleotides align to TRBD2. Germline CDR1 is MNHEY and CDR2 is SVGEGT. The CDR3 contains 18 residues. With 7 bases clipped from V and 0 bases from J, the junction kept 11 bases outside the gene matches. CDR3 coding DNA: TGTGCCAGCACCCCACTAGCGGGGGCCTCGAGCTCCTACAATGAGCAGTTCTTC. Amino acid sequence: CASTPLAGASSSYNEQFF.

The chain combines TRBV6-6 with TRBJ1-2; 7 bases map to TRBD1. Trimming cost V 7 bases and J 6 bases; bases outside gene matches: 11. This CDR3 is 14 amino acids long. Germline CDR1 is MNHNY and CDR2 is SVGAGI (reference sequence). The CDR3 nucleotides are TGTGCCAGCACACAGACAGGGACACTTAATGGCTACACCTTC. It codes for CASTQTGTLNGYTF.

The rearrangement links TRBV29-1 to TRBJ2-5; tentatively, D is TRBD1 (6 bases). The CDR3 loop spans 14 amino acids. Germline V gives CDR1 SQVTM, CDR2 ANQGSEA. V was pared by 0 bases and J by 4 bases, with 12 bases between. The CDR3 protein is CSVEETGLGETQYF. The CDR3 DNA sequence: TGCAGCGTTGAAGAAACAGGGCTCGGAGAGACCCAGTACTTC.

J is TRBJ1-5 and V is TRBV6-2 or TRBV6-3; no definite D call. V was cut by 2 bases and J by 4 bases, with 9 bases left in between. The germline CDR1 and CDR2 sequences are MNHEY and SVGEGT. The CDR3 is made up of 14 amino acids. The CDR3 bases are TGTGCCAGCAGTTACGCAGGTGGTAATCAGCCCCAGCATTTT. This translates into CASSYAGGNQPQHF.

The gene calls are TRBV7-9 and TRBJ1-2; 12 bases map to TRBD1. CDR1 and CDR2 from the germline V gene are SEHNR and FQNEAQ (reference sequence). The CDR3 runs 15 residues. Trimming at V came to 5 bases and at J to 2 bases, leaving 3 bases not matched to a gene. Written as DNA, the CDR3 is TGTGCCAGCAGCCCGGGGACAGGGGGCAACTATGGCTACACCTTC. Translating it yields CASSPGTGGNYGYTF.

A remark on this clone: The sample contains more than one DNA sequence encoding this CDR3. The chain carries TRBV7-2 and TRBJ1-1; 7 positions match TRBD1. Germline V gene data show CDR1 as SGHTA and CDR2 as FQGNSA. Trimming removed 4 bases from V and 2 bases from J; junction bases left unmatched: 4. The length of the CDR3 is 14 residues. CDR3 sequence (DNA): TGTGCCAGCAGCTCCCAGGGGGGTAACACTGAAGCTTTCTTT. Its protein product is CASSSQGGNTEAFF. Looking up the rest from reference TRBV7-2 and TRBJ1-1 gives the full variable domain: GAGVSQSPSNKVTEKGKDVELRCDPISGHTALYWYRQSLGQGLEFLIYFQGNSAPDKSGLPSDRFSAERTGGSVSTLTIQRTQQEDSAVYLCASSSQGGNTEAFFGQGTRLTVV.

The V gene is TRBV5-1, the J gene TRBJ1-5; the match to TRBD1 covers 10 bases. Germline-derived CDR1 and CDR2 are SGHRS and YFSETQ. V shed 4 bases, J shed 3 bases, and the junction held 4 bases outside the gene matches. There are 15 residues in the CDR3. The CDR3 region has the DNA TGCGCCAGCAGCCCGGGACAGGGGATCAATCAGCCCCAGCATTTT. Protein product: CASSPGQGINQPQHF.

The V gene is TRBV5-1, the J gene TRBJ1-2, with 9 bases aligning to TRBD1. Germline lookup yields CDR1 SGHRS and CDR2 YFSETQ. The CDR3 is 17 amino acids. J lost 0 bases, V lost 3 bases, and 9 bases had no gene match. CDR3 in amino acids: CASSSRPGTGTNYGYTF. CDR3 DNA: TGCGCCAGCAGCTCCCGACCCGGGACAGGGACTAACTATGGCTACACCTTC.